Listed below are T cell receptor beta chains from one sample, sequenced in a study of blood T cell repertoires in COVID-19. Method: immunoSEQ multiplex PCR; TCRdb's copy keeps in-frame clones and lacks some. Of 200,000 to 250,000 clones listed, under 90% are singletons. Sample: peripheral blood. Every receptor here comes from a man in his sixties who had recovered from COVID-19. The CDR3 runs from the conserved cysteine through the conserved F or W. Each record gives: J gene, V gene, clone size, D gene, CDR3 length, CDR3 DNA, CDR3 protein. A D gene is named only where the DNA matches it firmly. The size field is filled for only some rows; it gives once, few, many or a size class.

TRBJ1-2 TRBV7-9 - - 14 TGTGCCAGCAGCCCCGGGGCCGGGAGATATGGCTACACCTTC CASSPGAGRYGYTF
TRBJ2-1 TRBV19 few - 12 TGTGCCAGTACCCCCGGGAGCAATGAGCAGTTCTTC CASTPGSNEQFF
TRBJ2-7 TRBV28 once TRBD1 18 TGTGCCAGCAGTTCTATCCGGGACAGGGATTGGGTATCCTACGAGCAGTACTTC CASSSIRDRDWVSYEQYF
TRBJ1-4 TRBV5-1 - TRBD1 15 TGCGCCAGCAGCTTAGGGACAGCAGATAATGAAAAACTGTTTTTT CASSLGTADNEKLFF
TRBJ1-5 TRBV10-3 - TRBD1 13 TGTGCCACCCGAAGGGACAGGGACCAGCCCCAGCATTTT CATRRDRDQPQHF
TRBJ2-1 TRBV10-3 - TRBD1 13 TGTGCGATCTCCGGGACAGAGTACAATGAGCAGTTCTTC CAISGTEYNEQFF
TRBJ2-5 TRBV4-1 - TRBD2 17 TGCGCCAGCAGCCAAGATCAAGGCGGGGGGGCCGCGGAGACCCAGTACTTC CASSQDQGGGAAETQYF
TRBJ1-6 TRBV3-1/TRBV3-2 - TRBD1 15 TGTGCCAGCAGCCAAGATATTATCGGACAGGGACCCCTCCACTTT CASSQDIIGQGPLHF
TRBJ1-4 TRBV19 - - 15 TGTGCCAGTAGTAACCCCCACCGGGGAAGTGAAAAACTGTTTTTT CASSNPHRGSEKLFF
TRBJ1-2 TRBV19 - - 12 TGTGCCAGTAGTAGGACACCATATGGCTACACCTTC CASSRTPYGYTF
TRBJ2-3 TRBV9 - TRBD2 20 TGTGCCAGCAGCGTAGGAGGGTTAGCGGGACTTAAGGGTGTTACAGATACGCAGTATTTT CASSVGGLAGLKGVTDTQYF
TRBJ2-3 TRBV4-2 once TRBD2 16 TGTGCCAGCAGCCCACGGACTAGCGGGGGGCAGGATACGCAGTATTTT CASSPRTSGGQDTQYF
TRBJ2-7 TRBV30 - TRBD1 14 TGTGCCTGGAGTGCCGGGACAGGGAAGGACGAGCAGTACTTC CAWSAGTGKDEQYF
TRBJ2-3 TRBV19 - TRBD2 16 TGTGCCAGTAGTATAGGCGCCGGGACTACCACAGATACGCAGTATTTT CASSIGAGTTTDTQYF
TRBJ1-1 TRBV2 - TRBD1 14 TGTGCCAGCAGCGGACAGGCAGAGAACACTGAAGCTTTCTTT CASSGQAENTEAFF
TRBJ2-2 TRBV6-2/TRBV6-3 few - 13 TGTGCCAGCAGCTCAACAAGCACCGGGGAGCTGTTTTTT CASSSTSTGELFF
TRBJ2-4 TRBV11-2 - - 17 TGTGCCAGCAGCTCGTCTCTCAACATCGGGGTTCGTAACATTCAGTACTTC CASSSSLNIGVRNIQYF
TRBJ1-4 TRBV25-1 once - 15 TGTGCCAGCAGTGACCGTCGGAACTATAATGAAAAACTGTTTTTT CASSDRRNYNEKLFF
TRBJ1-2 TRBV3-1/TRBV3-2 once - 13 TGTGCCAGCAACCATCAGCAGGGTAATGGCTACACCTTC CASNHQQGNGYTF
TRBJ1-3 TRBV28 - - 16 TGTGCCAGCAGTTTACCCATCGGGGGTTCTGGAAACACCATATATTTT CASSLPIGGSGNTIYF
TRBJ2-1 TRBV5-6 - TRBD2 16 TGTGCCAGCAGCTTGAACTCGGGGGGCTCCTACAATGAGCAGTTCTTC CASSLNSGGSYNEQFF
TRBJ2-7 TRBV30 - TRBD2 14 TGTGCCTGGAGTGTAGGCGGGAGTTCCTACGAGCAGTACTTC CAWSVGGSSYEQYF
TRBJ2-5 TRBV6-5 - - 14 TGTGCCAGCAGTTACTGGGGCCGGGAAGAGACCCAGTACTTC CASSYWGREETQYF
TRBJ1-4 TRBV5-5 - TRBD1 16 TGTGCCAGCAGCGTTGGGACAGGGGGCGCGGGTGAAAAACTGTTTTTT CASSVGTGGAGEKLFF